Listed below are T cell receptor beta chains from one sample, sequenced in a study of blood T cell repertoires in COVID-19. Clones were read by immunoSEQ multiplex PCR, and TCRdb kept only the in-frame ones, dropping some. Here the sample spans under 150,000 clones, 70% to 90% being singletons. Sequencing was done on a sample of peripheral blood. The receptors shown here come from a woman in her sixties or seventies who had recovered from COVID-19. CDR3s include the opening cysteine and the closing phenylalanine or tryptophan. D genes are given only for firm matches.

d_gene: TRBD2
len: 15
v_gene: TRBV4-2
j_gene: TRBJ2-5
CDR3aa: CASSLRGVTQETQYF
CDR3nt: TGTGCCAGCAGCCTGCGGGGGGTTACACAAGAGACCCAGTACTTC

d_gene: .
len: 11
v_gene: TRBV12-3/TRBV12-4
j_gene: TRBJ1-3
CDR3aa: CASSPSNTIYF
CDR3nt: TGTGCCAGCTCCCCTTCCAACACCATATATTTT

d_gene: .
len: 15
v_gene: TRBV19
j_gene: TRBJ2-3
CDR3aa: CASSITRGARDTQYF
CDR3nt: TGTGCCAGTAGTATAACCAGGGGGGCAAGAGATACGCAGTATTTT

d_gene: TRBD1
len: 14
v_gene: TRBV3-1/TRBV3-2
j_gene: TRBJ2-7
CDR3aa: CASRPGTGINEQYF
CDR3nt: TGTGCCAGCAGACCCGGGACAGGGATCAACGAGCAGTACTTC

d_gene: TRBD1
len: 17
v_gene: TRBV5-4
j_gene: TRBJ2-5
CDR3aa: CASSFIPIPGQGKTQYF
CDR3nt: TGTGCCAGCAGCTTTATCCCTATTCCGGGACAGGGAAAGACCCAGTACTTC

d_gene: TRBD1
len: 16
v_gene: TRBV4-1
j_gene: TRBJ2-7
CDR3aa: CASSQSRDRGLYEQYF
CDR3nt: TGCGCCAGCAGCCAATCCCGGGACAGGGGGCTATACGAGCAGTACTTC

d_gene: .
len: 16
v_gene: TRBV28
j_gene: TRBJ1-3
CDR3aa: CASIPPGIRGGNTIYF
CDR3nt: TGTGCCAGCATCCCTCCGGGGATTAGAGGCGGAAACACCATATATTTT

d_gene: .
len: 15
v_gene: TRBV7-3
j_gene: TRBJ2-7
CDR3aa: CASSLIPGEGYEQYF
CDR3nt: TGTGCCAGCAGCTTAATCCCAGGGGAGGGCTACGAGCAGTACTTC

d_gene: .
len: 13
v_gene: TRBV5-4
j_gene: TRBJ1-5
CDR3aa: CASSYQGGQPQHF
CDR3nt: TGTGCCAGCAGTTATCAGGGAGGTCAGCCCCAGCATTTT

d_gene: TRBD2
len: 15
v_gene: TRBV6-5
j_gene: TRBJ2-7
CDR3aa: CASNPWTSGNPEQYF
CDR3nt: TGTGCCAGCAATCCGTGGACTAGCGGGAACCCCGAGCAGTACTTC

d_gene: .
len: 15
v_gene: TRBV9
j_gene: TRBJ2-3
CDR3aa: CASSVTPTRTDTQYF
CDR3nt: TGTGCCAGCAGCGTCACCCCCACGAGGACAGATACGCAGTATTTT

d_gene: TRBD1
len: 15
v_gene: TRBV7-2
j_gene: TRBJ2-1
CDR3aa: CASSFWTGSYNEQFF
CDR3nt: TGTGCCAGCAGCTTCTGGACAGGCTCCTACAATGAGCAGTTCTTC

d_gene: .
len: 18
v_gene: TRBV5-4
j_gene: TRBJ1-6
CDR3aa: CASSPGRGANSYNSPLHF
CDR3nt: TGTGCCAGCAGCCCCGGCCGGGGGGCCAACTCCTATAATTCACCCCTCCACTTT

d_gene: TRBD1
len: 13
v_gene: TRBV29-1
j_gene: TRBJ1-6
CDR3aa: CSDDRGLRSPLHF
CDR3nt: TGCAGCGACGACAGGGGGCTCCGTTCACCCCTCCACTTT

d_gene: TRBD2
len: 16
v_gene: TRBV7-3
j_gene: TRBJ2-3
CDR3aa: CASSLTLTGGPDTQYF
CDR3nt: TGTGCCAGCAGCTTAACGCTCACGGGAGGGCCAGATACGCAGTATTTT